The clone carrying this T cell receptor beta chain was counted once. Antigen specificity is unknown. CDR1 and CDR2 (germline): SGHRS, YFSETQ. The ends were cut back, 3 bases at V and 3 bases at J, with 16 bases in the middle. This CDR3 comprises 15 residues. These data come from a study of post-analysis software for immune sequencing data. Study results and caveats: TRBV segments more frequent in patients than in controls numbered five and included TRBV5-6, TRBV5-1 and TRBV20-1.

Libraries were made from TCR beta cDNA, and they carried unique molecular identifiers. The authors obtained some 500,000 cDNA molecules from about 0.94 to 9.7 million T cells. TCRdb reprocessed the PCR reads with MiXCR, giving one entry per CDR3 protein. The data contain 450,000 to 700,000 distinct CDR3 sequences, around 47% of them singletons. The chain combines TRBV5-1 with TRBJ2-7; D is tentatively TRBD1 or TRBD2 (5 bases each). The clonotype originates from a girl aged 10 to 17 with multiple sclerosis. The material sequenced was blood. The CDR3 bases are TGCGCCAGCAGCTCCGGGACGGCGTCTTTCTACGAGCAGTACTTC. It yields the protein CASSSGTASFYEQYF. The whole variable domain, filled in from reference TRBV5-1 and TRBJ2-7, reads KAGVTQTPRYLIKTRGQQVTLSCSPISGHRSVSWYQQTPGQGLQFLFEYFSETQRNKGNFPGRFSGRQFSNSRSEMNVSTLELGDSALYLCASSSGTASFYEQYFGPGTRLTVT.